These 4 T cell receptor beta chains were all obtained from the same sample, sequenced in a study of cytomegalovirus exposure and HLA in healthy donors. The primer mix had 60 Vbeta and 13 Jbeta primers. Measured with immunoSEQ multiplex PCR; TCRdb has only the in-frame clones, and not every one. The specimen's table records about 200,000 clones. The sample taken for sequencing was PBMCs. All receptors come from a girl aged 2 to 10 in good health and CMV-seropositive.

For this clone: The junction and the germline gene differ at one end; a read error may be behind it. The chain employs TRBV7-7 and TRBJ2-5; 10 bases match TRBD2. CDR1 and CDR2 (germline): SSHAT, FNYEAQ (reference sequence). This CDR3 has 16 amino acids. In DNA form, the CDR3 reads TGTGCTAGCAGCCCTAGGGTAGCGGGAGGTGGAGAGACCCAGTACTTC. Translated: CASSPRVAGGGETQYF.

V is TRBV18 and J is TRBJ2-7; the D gene is possibly TRBD1 (6 bases). The CDR3 covers 12 residues. Between the trimmed V and J ends, which lost 5 bases and 4 bases, there was a span of 9 bases. Looked up from germline, CDR1 is KGHSH and CDR2 is LQKENI. In DNA form, the CDR3 reads TGTGCCAGCTCATCTACAGGGTACGAGCAGTACTTC. Residues: CASSSTGYEQYF.

The V call is TRBV5-1, the J call TRBJ2-7; tentatively, D is TRBD2 (7 bases). Germline V gene sequence: CDR1 SGHRS, CDR2 YFSETQ. V was trimmed by 4 bases and J by 4 bases, leaving 21 bases between them. CDR3 size: 16 residues. CDR3 in DNA: TGCGCCAGCAGCATGGGAGGGGTTCCCGGACAGTACGAGCAGTACTTC. Residues: CASSMGGVPGQYEQYF.

The chain couples TRBV28 to TRBJ1-2, with 9 bases lining up with TRBD1. V dropped 5 bases and J dropped 4; count of bases not matched to a gene: 5. This CDR3 spans 14 amino acids. Germline V CDR1 and CDR2: MDHEN, SYDVKM. The CDR3 DNA reads as TGTGCCAGCAGTACAGGGGGCCTACCCTATGGCTACACCTTC. This sequence encodes CASSTGGLPYGYTF.